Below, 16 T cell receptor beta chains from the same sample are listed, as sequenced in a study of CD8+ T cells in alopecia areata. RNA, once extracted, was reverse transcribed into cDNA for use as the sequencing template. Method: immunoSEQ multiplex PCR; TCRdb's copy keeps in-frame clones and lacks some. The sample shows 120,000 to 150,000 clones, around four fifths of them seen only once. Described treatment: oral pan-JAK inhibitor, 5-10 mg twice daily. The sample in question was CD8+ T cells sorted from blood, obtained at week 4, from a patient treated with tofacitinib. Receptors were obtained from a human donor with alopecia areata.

The CDR3 is CASSIDSYNQPQHF. The CDR3 nucleotides read TGTGCCAGCAGCATAGACAGCTACAATCAGCCCCAGCATTTT. The rearrangement joins TRBV7-9 to TRBJ1-5; D is possibly TRBD1 (5 bases). Between the trimmed V and J ends, which lost 5 bases and 3 bases, there was a span of 11 bases. The length of the CDR3 is 14 residues. Germline loops: CDR1 SEHNR, CDR2 FQNEAQ (reference sequence).

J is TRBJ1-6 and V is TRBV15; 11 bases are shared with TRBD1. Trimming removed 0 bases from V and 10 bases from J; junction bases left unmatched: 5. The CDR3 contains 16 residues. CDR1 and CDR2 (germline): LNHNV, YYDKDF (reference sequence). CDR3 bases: TGTGCCACCAGCAGAGAAGGACAGGGGGCCAACTCACCCCTCCACTTT. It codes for CATSREGQGANSPLHF.

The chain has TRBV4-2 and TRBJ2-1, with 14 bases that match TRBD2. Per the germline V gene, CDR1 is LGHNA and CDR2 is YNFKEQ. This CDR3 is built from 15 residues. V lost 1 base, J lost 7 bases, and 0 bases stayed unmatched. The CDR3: CASSQGLAGGNEQFF. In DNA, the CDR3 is TGTGCCAGCAGCCAAGGACTAGCGGGGGGGAATGAGCAGTTCTTC.

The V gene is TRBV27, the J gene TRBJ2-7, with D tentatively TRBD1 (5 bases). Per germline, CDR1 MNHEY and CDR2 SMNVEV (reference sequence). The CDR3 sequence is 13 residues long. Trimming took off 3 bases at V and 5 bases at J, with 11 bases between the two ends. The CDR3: CASSFAGSDEQYF. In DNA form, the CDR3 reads TGTGCCAGCAGTTTTGCAGGGTCGGACGAGCAGTACTTC.

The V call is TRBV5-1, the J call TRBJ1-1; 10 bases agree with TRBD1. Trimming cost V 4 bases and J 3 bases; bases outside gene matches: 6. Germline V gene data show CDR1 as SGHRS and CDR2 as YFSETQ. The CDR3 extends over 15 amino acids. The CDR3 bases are TGCGCCAGCAGCGTGGGACAGGGGTTTCACACTGAAGCTTTCTTT. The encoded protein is CASSVGQGFHTEAFF.

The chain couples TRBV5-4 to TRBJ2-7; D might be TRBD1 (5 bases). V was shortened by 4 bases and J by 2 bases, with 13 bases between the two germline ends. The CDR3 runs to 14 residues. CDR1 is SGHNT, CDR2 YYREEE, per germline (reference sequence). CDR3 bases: TGTGCCAGCAGCAGGCAGACAGCCGCCTACGAGCAGTACTTC. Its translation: CASSRQTAAYEQYF.

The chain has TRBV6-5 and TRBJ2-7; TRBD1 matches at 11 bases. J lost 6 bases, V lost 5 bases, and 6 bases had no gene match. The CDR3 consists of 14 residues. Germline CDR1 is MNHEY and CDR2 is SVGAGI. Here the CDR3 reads CASSLGQGAGEQYF. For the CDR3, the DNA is TGTGCCAGCAGTCTCGGACAGGGGGCTGGCGAGCAGTACTTC.

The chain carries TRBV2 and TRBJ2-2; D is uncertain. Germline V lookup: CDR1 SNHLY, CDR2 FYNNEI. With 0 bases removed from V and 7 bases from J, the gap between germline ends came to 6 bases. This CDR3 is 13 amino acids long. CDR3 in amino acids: CASSEAGNGELFF. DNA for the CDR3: TGTGCCAGCAGTGAAGCAGGAAACGGGGAGCTGTTTTTT.

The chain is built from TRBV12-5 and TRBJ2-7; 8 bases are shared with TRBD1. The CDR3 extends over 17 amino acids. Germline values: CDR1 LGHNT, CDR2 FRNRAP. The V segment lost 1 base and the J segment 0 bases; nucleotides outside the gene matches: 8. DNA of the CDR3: TGTGCTAGTGGTTTGGCTGGGACAGGCGTATCCTCCTACGAGCAGTACTTC. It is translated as CASGLAGTGVSSYEQYF. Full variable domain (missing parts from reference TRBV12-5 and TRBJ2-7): DARVTQTPRHKVTEMGQEVTMRCQPILGHNTVFWYRQTMMQGLELLAYFRNRAPLDDSGMPKDRFSAEMPDATLATLKIQPSEPRDSAVYFCASGLAGTGVSSYEQYFGPGTRLTVT.

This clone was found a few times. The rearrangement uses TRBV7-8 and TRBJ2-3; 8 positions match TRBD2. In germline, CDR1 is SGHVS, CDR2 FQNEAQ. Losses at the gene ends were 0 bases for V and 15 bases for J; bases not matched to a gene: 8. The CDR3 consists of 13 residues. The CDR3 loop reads CASSLAGERGTYF. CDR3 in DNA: TGTGCCAGCAGCTTAGCCGGCGAGCGGGGGACTTATTTT.

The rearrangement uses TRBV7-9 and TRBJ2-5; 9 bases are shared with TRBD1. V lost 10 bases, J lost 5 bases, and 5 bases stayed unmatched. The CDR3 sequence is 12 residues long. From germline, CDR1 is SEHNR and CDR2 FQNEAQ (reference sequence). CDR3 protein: CATGTGRETQYF. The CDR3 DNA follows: TGTGCCACCGGGACAGGGAGGGAGACCCAGTACTTC.

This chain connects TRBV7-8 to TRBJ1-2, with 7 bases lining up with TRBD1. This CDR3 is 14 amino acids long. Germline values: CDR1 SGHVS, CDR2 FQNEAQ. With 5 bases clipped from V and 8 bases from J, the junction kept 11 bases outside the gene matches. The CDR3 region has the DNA TGTGCCAGCAGCCGAGGGGGACAGACTCGAGGCTACACCTTC. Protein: CASSRGGQTRGYTF.

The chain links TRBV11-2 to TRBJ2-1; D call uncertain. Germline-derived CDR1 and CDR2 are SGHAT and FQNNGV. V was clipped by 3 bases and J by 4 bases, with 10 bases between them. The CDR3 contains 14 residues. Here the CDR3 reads CASSFPVQYNEQFF. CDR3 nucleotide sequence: TGTGCCAGCAGCTTCCCAGTACAGTACAATGAGCAGTTCTTC.

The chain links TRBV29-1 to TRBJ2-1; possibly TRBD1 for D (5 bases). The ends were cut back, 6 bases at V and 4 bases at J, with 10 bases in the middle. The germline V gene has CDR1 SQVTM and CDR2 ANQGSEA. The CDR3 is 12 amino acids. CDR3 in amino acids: CSVETDYNEQFF. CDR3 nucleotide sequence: TGCAGCGTCGAGACAGATTACAATGAGCAGTTCTTC.

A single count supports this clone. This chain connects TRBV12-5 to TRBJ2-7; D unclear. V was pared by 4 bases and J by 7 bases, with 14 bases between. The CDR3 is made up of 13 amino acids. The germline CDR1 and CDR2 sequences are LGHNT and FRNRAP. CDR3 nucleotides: TGTGCTAGTGGTTCCGAGGTCCCCGGGGAGCAGTACTTC. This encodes CASGSEVPGEQYF.

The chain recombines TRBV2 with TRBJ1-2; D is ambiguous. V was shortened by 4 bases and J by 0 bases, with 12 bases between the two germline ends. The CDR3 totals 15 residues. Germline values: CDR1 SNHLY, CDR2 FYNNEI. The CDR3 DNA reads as TGTGCCAGCAGTGGGGGTAGTGGGGCTAACTATGGCTACACCTTC. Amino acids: CASSGGSGANYGYTF.